This T cell receptor beta chain was observed in a study of blood T cell repertoires in COVID-19. The CDR3 totals 15 residues. Germline values: CDR1 LGHDT, CDR2 YNNKEL (reference sequence). Trimming took 4 bases from V and 1 from J; bases not matched to a gene: 3. Here immunoSEQ multiplex PCR was the method, and the copy in TCRdb shows in-frame clones only, minus some. The sample consists of roughly 240,000 clones, around 88% of them appearing once. The V gene is TRBV3-1 (or the pseudogene TRBV3-2), the J gene TRBJ2-4; 8 nucleotides line up with TRBD1. Specimen: peripheral blood. This TCR was sampled from a woman aged 25 to 45 who had recovered from COVID-19. For the CDR3, the DNA is TGTGCCAGCAGCCGACAGGGGTGGGCCAAAAACATTCAGTACTTC. It codes for CASSRQGWAKNIQYF.